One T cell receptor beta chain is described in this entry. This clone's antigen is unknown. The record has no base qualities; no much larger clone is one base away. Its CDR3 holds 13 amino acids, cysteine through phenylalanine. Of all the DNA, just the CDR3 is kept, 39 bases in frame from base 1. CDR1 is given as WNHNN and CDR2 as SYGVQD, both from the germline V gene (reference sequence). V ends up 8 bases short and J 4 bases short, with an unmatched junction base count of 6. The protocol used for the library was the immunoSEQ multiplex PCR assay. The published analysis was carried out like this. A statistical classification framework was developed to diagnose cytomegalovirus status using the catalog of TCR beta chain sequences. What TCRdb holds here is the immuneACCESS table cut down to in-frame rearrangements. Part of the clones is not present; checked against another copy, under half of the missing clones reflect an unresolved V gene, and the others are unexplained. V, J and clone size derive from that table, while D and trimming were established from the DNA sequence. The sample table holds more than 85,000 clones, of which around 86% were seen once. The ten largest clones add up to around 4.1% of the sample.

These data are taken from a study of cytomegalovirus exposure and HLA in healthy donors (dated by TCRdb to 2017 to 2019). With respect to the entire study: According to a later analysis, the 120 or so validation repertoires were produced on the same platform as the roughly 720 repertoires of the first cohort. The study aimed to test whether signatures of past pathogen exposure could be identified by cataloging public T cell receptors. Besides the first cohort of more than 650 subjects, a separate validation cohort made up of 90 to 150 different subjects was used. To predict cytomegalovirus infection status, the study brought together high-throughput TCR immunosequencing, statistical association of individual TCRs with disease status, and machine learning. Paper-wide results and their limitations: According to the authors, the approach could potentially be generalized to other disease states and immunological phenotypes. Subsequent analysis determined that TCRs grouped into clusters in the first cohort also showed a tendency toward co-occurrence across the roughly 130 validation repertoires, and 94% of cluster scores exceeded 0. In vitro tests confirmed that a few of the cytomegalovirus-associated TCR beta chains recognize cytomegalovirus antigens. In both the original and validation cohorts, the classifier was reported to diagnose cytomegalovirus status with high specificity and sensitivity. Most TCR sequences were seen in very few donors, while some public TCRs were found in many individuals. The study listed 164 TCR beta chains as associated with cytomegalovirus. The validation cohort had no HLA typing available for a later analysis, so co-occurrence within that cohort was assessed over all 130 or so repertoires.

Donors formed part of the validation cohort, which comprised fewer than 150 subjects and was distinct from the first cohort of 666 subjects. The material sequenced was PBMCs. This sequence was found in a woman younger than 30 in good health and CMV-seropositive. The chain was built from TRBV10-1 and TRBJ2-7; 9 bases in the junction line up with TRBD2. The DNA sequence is TGCGCCAGCGCCGAAAGCGGGAGGTACGAGCAGTACTTC. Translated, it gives CASAESGRYEQYF.